These 9 T cell receptor beta chains originate from one sample sequenced in a study of Ad26.COV2.S vaccination and SARS-CoV-2 variants (dated by TCRdb to the early 2020s). In light of the paper, this sample's time point label describes: individuals recovered from natural SARS-CoV-2 infection. The library was produced with the immunoSEQ multiplex PCR assay. TCRdb holds this immuneACCESS table with in-frame rearrangements only. Some clones are missing; in checked studies, unresolved V genes explain under half, and the rest has no known cause. The sample profile shows some 190,000 clones; around 90% of them were found once. Of the sample, 5% to 6.5% is held by the ten largest clones. The material sequenced was peripheral blood, taken after recovery from COVID-19. These TCRs come from a human donor who had recovered from COVID-19.

The chain carries TRBV5-6 and TRBJ2-6; D might be TRBD1 (5 bases). The CDR3 is 17 amino acids. V shed 4 bases and J shed 2 bases, with 16 bases lying between them. In germline, CDR1 is SGHDT, CDR2 YYEEEE. The CDR3 loop is CASSPAWGATGANVLTF. The CDR3 bases are TGTGCCAGCAGCCCGGCATGGGGCGCTACTGGGGCCAACGTCCTGACTTTC.

The CDR3 DNA sequence: TGTGCCAGCAGCCCAACCGGGACTGATACCTACGAGCAGTACTTC. This encodes CASSPTGTDTYEQYF. The V and J genes are TRBV3-1 (or the pseudogene TRBV3-2) and TRBJ2-7; D is perhaps TRBD2 (6 bases). The germline V and J ends were trimmed by 4 bases and 2 bases, with 15 bases remaining between them. CDR3 length: 15 residues. Germline assignment: CDR1 LGHDT and CDR2 YNNKEL (reference sequence).

The chain uses TRBV5-1 and TRBJ1-2; tentatively, D is TRBD1 (5 bases). With 0 bases removed from V and 7 bases from J, the gap between germline ends came to 16 bases. The CDR3 runs 15 residues. Germline V gives CDR1 SGHRS, CDR2 YFSETQ. The CDR3 region is CASSLDNSGNTGYTF. The CDR3 bases are TGCGCCAGCAGCTTGGACAACTCAGGGAATACTGGCTACACCTTC.

This clone appeared a single time. This rearrangement joins TRBV5-6 to TRBJ2-1, with D unclear. Trimming took 0 bases from V and 6 from J, leaving 7 bases between them. The CDR3 runs to 13 residues. The V gene's germline CDR1 is SGHDT and CDR2 YYEEEE. The CDR3 sequence: CASSLDPTNEQFF. CDR3 in DNA: TGTGCCAGCAGCTTGGACCCGACCAATGAGCAGTTCTTC.

This chain links TRBV4-1 with TRBJ1-5; weak D call: TRBD1 (6 bases). The CDR3 loop spans 16 amino acids. CDR1 is MGHRA, CDR2 YSYEKL, per germline. V shed 5 bases and J shed 2 bases, with 16 bases lying between them. CDR3 amino acids: CASSGTGQARNQPQHF. Here the CDR3 DNA reads TGCGCCAGCAGCGGAACGGGACAAGCGCGCAATCAGCCCCAGCATTTT.

The chain recombines TRBV5-1 with TRBJ2-3; D call uncertain. This CDR3 region has 14 residues. The germline V and J ends were trimmed by 4 bases and 1 base, with 10 bases remaining between them. Germline loops: CDR1 SGHRS, CDR2 YFSETQ. The CDR3 DNA follows: TGCGCCAGCAGCACAGCCTGGGGCACAGATACGCAGTATTTT. Amino acid sequence: CASSTAWGTDTQYF.

In DNA, the CDR3 is TGTGCCACCAGCAGAGAGGGGGAGGCCTACGAGCAGTACTTC. This gives the protein CATSREGEAYEQYF. The chain carries TRBV15 and TRBJ2-7, with D tentatively TRBD2 (6 bases). Trimming stripped 0 bases from V and 2 bases from J, with 8 bases between. The germline V gene encodes CDR1 LNHNV and CDR2 YYDKDF (reference sequence). This CDR3 region has 14 residues.

This clone was seen a handful of times. The chain uses TRBV11-2 and TRBJ1-5; a weak D match, TRBD1 (5 bases). This CDR3 has 16 amino acids. V shed 0 bases and J shed 2 bases, with 11 bases lying between them. Per the germline V gene, CDR1 is SGHAT and CDR2 is FQNNGV. CDR3 sequence: CASSLEAGKRNQPQHF. The CDR3 coding sequence is TGTGCCAGCAGCTTAGAGGCAGGGAAACGCAATCAGCCCCAGCATTTT. Drawing the rest from reference TRBV11-2 and TRBJ1-5, the complete variable domain is EAGVAQSPRYKIIEKRQSVAFWCNPISGHATLYWYQQILGQGPKLLIQFQNNGVVDDSQLPKDRFSAERLKGVDSTLKIQPAKLEDSAVYLCASSLEAGKRNQPQHFGDGTRLSIL.

The CDR3 DNA follows: TGTGCCACCAGTGATCCCGGGACAGGGAACACTGAAGCTTTCTTT. Protein product: CATSDPGTGNTEAFF. The gene calls are TRBV24-1 and TRBJ1-1; 8 bases map to TRBD1. V shed 3 bases and J 1 base; nucleotides not matched to a gene: 3. The CDR3 totals 15 residues. Germline V gives CDR1 KGHDR, CDR2 SFDVKD.